A single sample gave rise to the 2 T cell receptor beta chains below, sequenced in a study of blood T cell repertoires in COVID-19. Produced via immunoSEQ multiplex PCR; TCRdb's table is partial and in-frame only. The data contain over 120,000 clones, roughly three quarters of them singletons. What was sequenced was peripheral blood. Receptors were obtained from a woman between 70 and 85 years old with COVID-19, enrolled during active disease.

The V and J genes are TRBV7-2 and TRBJ2-2; 12 bases are shared with TRBD2. V gave up 3 bases and J gave up 7 bases; unmatched junction bases: 9. The CDR3 length is 17 residues. Germline-derived CDR1 and CDR2 are SGHTA and FQGNSA. The CDR3 sequence: CASSFTSGGPQGGELFF. CDR3 coding DNA: TGTGCCAGCAGCTTTACTAGCGGGGGGCCCCAGGGCGGGGAGCTGTTTTTT.

This clone has only a few counts. The chain uses TRBV28 and TRBJ1-2; 7 nucleotides match TRBD1. CDR3 length equals 16 residues. The germline CDR1 and CDR2 sequences are MDHEN and SYDVKM. V lost 1 base and J lost 4; bases outside the gene matches: 9. The CDR3, as DNA: TGTGCCAGCAGTTTATCGGGACAGCAGATCCTCTATGGCTACACCTTC. Amino acid sequence: CASSLSGQQILYGYTF.